The subject of this entry is one T cell receptor beta chain. Its specificity is unknown. This sample is drawn from a study of cytomegalovirus exposure and HLA in healthy donors. Study at large: A subsequent analysis reported that the roughly 120 validation repertoires were produced on the same platform that had also been used for the 500 to 700 first-cohort repertoires. Study conclusions and caveats: Reports described diagnosis of cytomegalovirus status by the classifier as highly specific and sensitive. It was confirmed in vitro that three of the CMV-associated chains were specific for CMV antigens. Researchers counted approximately 160 TCR beta chains as cytomegalovirus-associated.

The method was immunoSEQ multiplex PCR; TCRdb's version includes in-frame clones alone and lacks a portion of them. The sample gives approximately 210,000 clones, 85% to 90% of which show up once; around 3% is in the top ten. CDR3 length: 16 amino acids. The V end lost 4 bases, the J end lost 3 bases, and 16 bases lay between the germline ends. Germline V CDR1 and CDR2: SGHAT, FQNNGV. The sequencing sample was made of PBMCs. V is TRBV11-2 and J is TRBJ2-4; D is ambiguous. The sequence came from a woman aged 18-35 years in good health and CMV-seronegative. CDR3 DNA: TGTGCCAGCAGCTCCCTGCGGCGGTCACTCAAAAACATTCAGTACTTC. This sequence encodes CASSSLRRSLKNIQYF.